This T cell receptor (beta chain) was sequenced during a study of OX40 agonist ivuxolimab in advanced cancers. Across the study: One hepatocellular carcinoma and a couple of cutaneous melanoma patients partially responded.

The CDR3 contains 15 residues. Germline assignment: CDR1 MNHNY and CDR2 SVGAGI (reference sequence). V was pared by 5 bases and J by 0 bases, with 6 bases of the junction left unmatched. Some clones are missing from TCRdb's copy, which holds only in-frame ones; the method was immunoSEQ multiplex PCR. This table holds 65,000 to 75,000 clones, 70% to 90% found once. Overall study findings and caveats: CD4+ and CD8+ T cells in blood underwent clonal expansion by week 6 at 0.1 to 3.0 mg/kg.

Concerning this clone: Its specificity is not known.

This sequence was found in an adult with an advanced solid tumor such as melanoma, head and neck, liver or kidney cancer. V gene TRBV6-6 combines with J gene TRBJ1-1; 7 bases map to TRBD1. Specimen: CD4+ or CD8+ T cells sorted from blood, collected in a trial of the OX40 agonist ivuxolimab. The chain's CDR3 is CASSPNRGLNTEAFF. The DNA for the CDR3 is TGTGCCAGCAGTCCTAACAGGGGTCTGAACACTGAAGCTTTCTTT.